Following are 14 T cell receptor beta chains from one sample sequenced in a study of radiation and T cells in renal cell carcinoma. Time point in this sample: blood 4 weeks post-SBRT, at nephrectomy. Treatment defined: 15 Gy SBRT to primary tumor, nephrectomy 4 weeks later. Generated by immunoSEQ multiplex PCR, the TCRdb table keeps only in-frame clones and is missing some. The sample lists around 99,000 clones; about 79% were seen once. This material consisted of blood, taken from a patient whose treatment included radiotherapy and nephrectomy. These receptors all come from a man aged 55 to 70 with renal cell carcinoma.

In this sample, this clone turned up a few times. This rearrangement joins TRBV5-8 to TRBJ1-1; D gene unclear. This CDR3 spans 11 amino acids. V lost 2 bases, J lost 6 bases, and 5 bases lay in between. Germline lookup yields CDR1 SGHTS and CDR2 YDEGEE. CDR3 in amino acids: CASSFRSEAFF. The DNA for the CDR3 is TGTGCCAGCAGCTTCCGATCTGAAGCTTTCTTT.

In DNA form, the CDR3 reads TGTGCCAGCAGCAAAGCAGGACTAGTGTTTGGAGCGGAGCAGTACTTC. This sequence encodes CASSKAGLVFGAEQYF. The V and J genes are TRBV21-1 and TRBJ2-7; the tabulated D call, TRBD2, remains unverified against the DNA. TRBV21-1 is listed as a pseudogene. The CDR3 extends over 16 amino acids.

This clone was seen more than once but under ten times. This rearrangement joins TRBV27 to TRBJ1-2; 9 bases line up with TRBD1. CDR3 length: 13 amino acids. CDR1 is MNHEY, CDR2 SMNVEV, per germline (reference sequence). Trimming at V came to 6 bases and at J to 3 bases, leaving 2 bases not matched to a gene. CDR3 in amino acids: CASRDRGYYGYTF. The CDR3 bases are TGTGCCAGCAGGGACAGGGGCTACTATGGCTACACCTTC.

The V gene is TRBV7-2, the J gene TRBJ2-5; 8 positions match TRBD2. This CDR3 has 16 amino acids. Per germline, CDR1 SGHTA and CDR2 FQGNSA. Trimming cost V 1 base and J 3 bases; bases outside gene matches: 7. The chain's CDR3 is CASSLGIAGLKETQYF. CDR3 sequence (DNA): TGTGCCAGCAGCTTAGGAATAGCGGGACTTAAAGAGACCCAGTACTTC.

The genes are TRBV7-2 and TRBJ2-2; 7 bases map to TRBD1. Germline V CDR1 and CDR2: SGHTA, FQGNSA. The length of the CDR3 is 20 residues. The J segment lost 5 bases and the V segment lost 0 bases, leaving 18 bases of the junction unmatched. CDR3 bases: TGTGCCAGCAGCTTAGCCCCAATCCCGTTACAGGGGTCGGGGACCGGGGAGCTGTTTTTT. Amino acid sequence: CASSLAPIPLQGSGTGELFF.

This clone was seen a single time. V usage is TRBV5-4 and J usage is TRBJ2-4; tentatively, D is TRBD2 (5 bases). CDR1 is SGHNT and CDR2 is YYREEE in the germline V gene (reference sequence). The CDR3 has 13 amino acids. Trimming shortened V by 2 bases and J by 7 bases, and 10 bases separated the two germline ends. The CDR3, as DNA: TGTGCCAGCAGCTTAGTCCGGGGTAACATTCAGTACTTC. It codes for CASSLVRGNIQYF.

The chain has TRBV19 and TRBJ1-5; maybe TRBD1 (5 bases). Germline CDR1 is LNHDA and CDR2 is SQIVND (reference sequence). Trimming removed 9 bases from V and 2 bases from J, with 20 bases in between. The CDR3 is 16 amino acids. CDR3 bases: TGTGCCAGCAAGGACCCTACGCGGGGGGGCAATCAGCCCCAGCATTTT. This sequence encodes CASKDPTRGGNQPQHF.

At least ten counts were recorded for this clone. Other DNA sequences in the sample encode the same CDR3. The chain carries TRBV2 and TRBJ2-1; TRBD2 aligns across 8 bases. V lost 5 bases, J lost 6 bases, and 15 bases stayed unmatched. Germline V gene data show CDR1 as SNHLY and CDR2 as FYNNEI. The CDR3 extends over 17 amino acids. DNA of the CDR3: TGTGCCAGCAGTAGAGATTGGGGACTAGTCAGCAGCAATGAGCAGTTCTTC. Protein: CASSRDWGLVSSNEQFF. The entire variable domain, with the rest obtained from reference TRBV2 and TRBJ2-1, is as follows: EPEVTQTPSHQVTQMGQEVILRCVPISNHLYFYWYRQILGQKVEFLVSFYNNEISEKSEIFDDQFSVERPDGSNFTLKIRSTKLEDSAMYFCASSRDWGLVSSNEQFFGPGTRLTVL.

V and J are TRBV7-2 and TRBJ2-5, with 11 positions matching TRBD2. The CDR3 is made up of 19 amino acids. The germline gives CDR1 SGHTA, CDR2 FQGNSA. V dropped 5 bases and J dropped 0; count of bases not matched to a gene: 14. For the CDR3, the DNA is TGTGCCAGCAGCCAAGTCGTCCGACTAGCGGGGAGAAACCAAGAGACCCAGTACTTC. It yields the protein CASSQVVRLAGRNQETQYF.

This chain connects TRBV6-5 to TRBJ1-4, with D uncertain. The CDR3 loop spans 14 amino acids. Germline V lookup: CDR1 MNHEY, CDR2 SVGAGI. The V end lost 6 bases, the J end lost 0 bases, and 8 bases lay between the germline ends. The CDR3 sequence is CASSPRATNEKLFF. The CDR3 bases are TGTGCCAGCAGCCCAAGGGCAACTAATGAAAAACTGTTTTTT.

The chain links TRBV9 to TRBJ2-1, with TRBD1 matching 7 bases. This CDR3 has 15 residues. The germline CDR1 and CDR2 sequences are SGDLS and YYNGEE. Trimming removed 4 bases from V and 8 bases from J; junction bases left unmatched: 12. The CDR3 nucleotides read TGTGCCAGCAGCCCCCGGGACAGAGGGGTGGATGAGCAGTTCTTC. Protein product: CASSPRDRGVDEQFF.

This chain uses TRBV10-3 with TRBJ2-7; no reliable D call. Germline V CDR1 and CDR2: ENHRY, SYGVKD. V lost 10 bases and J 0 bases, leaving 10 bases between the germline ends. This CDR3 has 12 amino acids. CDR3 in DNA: TGTGCCAATACCGGGCTCTCCTACGAGCAGTACTTC. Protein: CANTGLSYEQYF.

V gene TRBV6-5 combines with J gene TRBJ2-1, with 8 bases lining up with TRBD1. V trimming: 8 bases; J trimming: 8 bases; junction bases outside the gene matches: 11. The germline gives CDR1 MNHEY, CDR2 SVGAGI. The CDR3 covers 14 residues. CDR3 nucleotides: TGTGCCAGCTCTGGGGGGACAGGTACCGATGAGCAGTTCTTC. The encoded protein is CASSGGTGTDEQFF.

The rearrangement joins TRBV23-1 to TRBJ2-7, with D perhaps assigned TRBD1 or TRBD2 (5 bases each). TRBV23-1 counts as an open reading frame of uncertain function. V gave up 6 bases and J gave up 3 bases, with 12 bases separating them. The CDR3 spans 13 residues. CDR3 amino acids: CASRSGTRYEQYF. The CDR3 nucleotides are TGCGCCAGCAGATCCGGGACCCGCTACGAGCAGTACTTC.